The rows below give T cell receptor beta chains drawn from one sample of a study of blood T cell repertoires in COVID-19. Profiling relied on immunoSEQ multiplex PCR, and the TCRdb table lists in-frame clones only, not all of them. The sample shows hundreds of thousands of clones, roughly 85% of them seen only once. The sequencing input was peripheral blood. These receptors were obtained from a woman in her twenties or thirties with active or convalescent COVID-19. CDR3s leave out the opening cysteine and the closing phenylalanine or tryptophan. D genes are given only for firm matches.

>.|TRBV11-2
ASSLVALPGDTQY
>TRBD2|TRBV28
ASKVGRAYEQY
>.|TRBV20-1
SASDRVVLTDTQY
>.|TRBV5-4
ASRHSGSYNEQF
>.|TRBV25-1
ASSEPGSYGYT
>TRBD1|TRBV11-2
ASSPRSPGQGPMNTEAF
>TRBD1|TRBV27
ASSQRDSNSPLH
>TRBD1|TRBV24-1
ATSERDRERDTIY
>.|TRBV5-4
ASTEGNNSPLH
>.|TRBV6-2/TRBV6-3
ASSYGTTDTQY
>TRBD1|TRBV20-1
SASTGVLTNEKLF
>TRBD1|TRBV29-1
SVSSGGTDTQY
>.|TRBV11-2
ASSLANYEQY
>.|TRBV13
ATTNAANRGNTIY
>.|TRBV18
ASSPDYRGLNEQF
>.|TRBV10-2
ASSEPGLLYGNTIY
>.|TRBV4-1
ASSQVPQLNTEAF
>.|TRBV30
AWSVFSGADTQY
>TRBD2|TRBV2
ASSEAVGGVGELF
>.|TRBV11-2
ASSPNGETQY
>TRBD1|TRBV2
ASSVGQGAIGYNEQF
>.|TRBV28
ASSSRVGEQY
>.|TRBV29-1
SVERYNEQF
>.|TRBV6-1
ASSESQNTEAF
>TRBD1|TRBV10-2
ASSESRTGPYGYT
>TRBD2|TRBV5-1
ASSLGLADYNEQF
>.|TRBV27
ASSFLQGGSDTQY
>TRBD1|TRBV5-1
ASSPGQTYEQY
>TRBD1|TRBV29-1
SVDGTGHHTEAF
>.|TRBV4-2
ASSQDFGGGYSPLH
>.|TRBV21-1
ARESRRDYEQY
>.|TRBV4-1
ASSQGGRPGNTIY
>.|TRBV7-8
ASSLGGGSETQY
>TRBD2|TRBV14
ASSPGPSGRGEQY
>TRBD1|TRBV6-6
ASSHPDRGEYSNQPQH
>.|TRBV19
ASNREHSNTEAF
>TRBD1|TRBV27
ASSLTGVGEKLF
>.|TRBV5-4
ASSLQGNSGNTIY
>TRBD1|TRBV10-2
ASRPPDRWGDTQY
>.|TRBV10-3
AINTGNYGYT